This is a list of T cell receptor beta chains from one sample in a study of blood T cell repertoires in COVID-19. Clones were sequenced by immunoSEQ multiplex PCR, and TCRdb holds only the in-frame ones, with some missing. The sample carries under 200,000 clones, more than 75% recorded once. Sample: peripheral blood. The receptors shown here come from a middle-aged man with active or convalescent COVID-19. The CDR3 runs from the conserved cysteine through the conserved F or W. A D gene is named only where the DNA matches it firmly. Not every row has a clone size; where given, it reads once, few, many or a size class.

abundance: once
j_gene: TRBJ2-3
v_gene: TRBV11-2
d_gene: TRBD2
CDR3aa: CASSFAGVGSGTDTQYF
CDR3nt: TGTGCCAGCAGCTTTGCGGGAGTGGGGTCGGGCACAGATACGCAGTATTTT

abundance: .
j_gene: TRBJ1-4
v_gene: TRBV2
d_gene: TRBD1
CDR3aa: CASSEARWPGTGGEKLFF
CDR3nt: TGTGCCAGCAGTGAAGCGAGATGGCCCGGGACAGGGGGTGAAAAACTGTTTTTT

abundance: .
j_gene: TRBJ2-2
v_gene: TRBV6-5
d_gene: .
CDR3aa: CASSSGHYTGELFF
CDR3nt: TGTGCCAGCAGTTCAGGACACTACACCGGGGAGCTGTTTTTT

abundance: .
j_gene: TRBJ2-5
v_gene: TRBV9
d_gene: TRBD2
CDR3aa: CASSVVGGMGETQYF
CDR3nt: TGTGCCAGCAGCGTAGTGGGAGGGATGGGGGAGACCCAGTACTTC

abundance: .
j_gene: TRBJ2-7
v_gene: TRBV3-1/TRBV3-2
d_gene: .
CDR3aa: CASSQVVSSYEQYF
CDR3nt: TGTGCCAGCAGCCAAGTGGTTAGTAGCTACGAGCAGTACTTC

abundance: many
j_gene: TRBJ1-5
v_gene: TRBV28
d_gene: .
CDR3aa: CASSLSMGGAGQPQHF
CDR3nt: TGTGCCAGCAGTTTATCTATGGGGGGGGCTGGTCAGCCCCAGCATTTT

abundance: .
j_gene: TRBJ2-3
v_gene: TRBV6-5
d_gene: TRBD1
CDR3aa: CASHPGQGTDTQYF
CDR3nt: TGTGCCAGTCATCCGGGACAGGGAACAGATACGCAGTATTTT

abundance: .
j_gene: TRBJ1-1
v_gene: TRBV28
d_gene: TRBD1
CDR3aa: CASAGQGRGNTEAFF
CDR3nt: TGTGCCAGCGCCGGACAGGGTAGGGGAAACACTGAAGCTTTCTTT

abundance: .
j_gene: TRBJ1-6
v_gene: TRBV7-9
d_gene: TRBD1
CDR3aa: CASSPLDGQGSSPLHF
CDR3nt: TGTGCCAGCAGCCCCCTGGATGGACAGGGGTCTTCACCCCTCCACTTT

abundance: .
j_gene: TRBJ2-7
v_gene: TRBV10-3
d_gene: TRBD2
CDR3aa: CATSGSSYEQYF
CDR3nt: TGTGCCACTAGCGGGAGCTCCTACGAGCAGTACTTC

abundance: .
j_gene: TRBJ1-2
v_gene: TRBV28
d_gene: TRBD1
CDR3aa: CATALQGAGGYTF
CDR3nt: TGTGCCACCGCGTTACAGGGGGCTGGTGGCTACACCTTC

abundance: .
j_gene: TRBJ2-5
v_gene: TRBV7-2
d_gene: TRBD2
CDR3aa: CATIAGGGGETQYF
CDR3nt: TGTGCCACGATAGCGGGAGGGGGAGGAGAGACCCAGTACTTC

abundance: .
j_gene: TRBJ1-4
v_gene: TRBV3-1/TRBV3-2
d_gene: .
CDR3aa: CASSQIQGWEKLFF
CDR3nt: TGTGCCAGCAGCCAGATTCAGGGTTGGGAAAAACTGTTTTTT

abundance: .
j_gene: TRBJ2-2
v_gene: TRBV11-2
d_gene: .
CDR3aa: CASSSTGTGELFF
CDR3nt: TGTGCCAGCAGCTCTACGGGGACCGGGGAGCTGTTTTTT